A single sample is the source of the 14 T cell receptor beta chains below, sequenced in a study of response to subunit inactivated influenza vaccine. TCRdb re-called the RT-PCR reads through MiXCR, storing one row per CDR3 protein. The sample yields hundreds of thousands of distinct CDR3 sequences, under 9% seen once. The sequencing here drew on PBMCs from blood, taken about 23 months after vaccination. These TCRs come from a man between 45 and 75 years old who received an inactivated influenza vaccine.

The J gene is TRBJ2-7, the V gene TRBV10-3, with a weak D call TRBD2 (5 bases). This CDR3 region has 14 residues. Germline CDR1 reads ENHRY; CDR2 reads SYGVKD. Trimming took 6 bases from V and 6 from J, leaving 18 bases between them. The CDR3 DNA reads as TGTGCCATCAGCGTCGATCTAGCACGGGGCGAGCAGTACTTC. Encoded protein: CAISVDLARGEQYF.

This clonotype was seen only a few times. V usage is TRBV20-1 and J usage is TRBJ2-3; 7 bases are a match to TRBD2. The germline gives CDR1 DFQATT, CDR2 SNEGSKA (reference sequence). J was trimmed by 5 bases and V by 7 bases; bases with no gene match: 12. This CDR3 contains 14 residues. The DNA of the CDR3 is TGCAGTGTCCCGACCGGGGGAGGGGTAGATACGCAGTATTTT. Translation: CSVPTGGGVDTQYF.

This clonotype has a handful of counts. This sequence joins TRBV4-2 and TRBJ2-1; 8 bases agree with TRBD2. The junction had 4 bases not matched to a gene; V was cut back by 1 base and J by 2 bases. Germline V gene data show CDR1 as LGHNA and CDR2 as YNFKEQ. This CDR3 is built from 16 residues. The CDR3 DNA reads TGTGCCAGCAGCCAAGGCGCGGGGGGAACCTACAATGAGCAGTTCTTC. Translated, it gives CASSQGAGGTYNEQFF.

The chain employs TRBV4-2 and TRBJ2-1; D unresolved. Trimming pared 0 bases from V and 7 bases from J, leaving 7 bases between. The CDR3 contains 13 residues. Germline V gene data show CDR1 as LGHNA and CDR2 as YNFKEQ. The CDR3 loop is CASSQEPQNEQFF. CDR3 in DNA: TGTGCCAGCAGCCAAGAACCCCAGAATGAGCAGTTCTTC.

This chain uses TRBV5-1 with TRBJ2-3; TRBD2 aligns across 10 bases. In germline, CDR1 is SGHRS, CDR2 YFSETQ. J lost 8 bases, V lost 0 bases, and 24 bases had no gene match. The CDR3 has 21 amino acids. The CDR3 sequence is CASSLANTSGNEGPTQRTQYF. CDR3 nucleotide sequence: TGCGCCAGCAGCTTGGCCAACACTAGCGGGAACGAAGGGCCCACTCAACGTACGCAGTATTTT.

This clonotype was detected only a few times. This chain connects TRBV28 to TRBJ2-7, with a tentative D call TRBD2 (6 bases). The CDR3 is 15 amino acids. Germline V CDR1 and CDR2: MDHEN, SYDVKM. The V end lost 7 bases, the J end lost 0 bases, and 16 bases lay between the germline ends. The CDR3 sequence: CASTPVSGSSYEQYF. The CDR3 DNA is TGTGCCAGCACCCCGGTTAGCGGCAGCTCCTACGAGCAGTACTTC.

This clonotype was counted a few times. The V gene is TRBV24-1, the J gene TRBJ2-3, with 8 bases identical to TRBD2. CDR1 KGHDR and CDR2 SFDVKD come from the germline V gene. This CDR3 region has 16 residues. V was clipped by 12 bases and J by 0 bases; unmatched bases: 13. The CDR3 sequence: CAVGLAGATSTDTQYF. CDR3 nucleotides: TGTGCCGTTGGGCTAGCGGGCGCGACTAGCACAGATACGCAGTATTTT.

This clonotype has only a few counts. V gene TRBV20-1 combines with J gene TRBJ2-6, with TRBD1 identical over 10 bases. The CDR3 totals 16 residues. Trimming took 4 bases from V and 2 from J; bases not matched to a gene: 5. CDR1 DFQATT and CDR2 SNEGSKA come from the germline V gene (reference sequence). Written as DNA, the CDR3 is TGCAGTGCTACTCCCGGGACAGGGGCTGGGGCCAACGTCCTGACTTTC. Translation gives CSATPGTGAGANVLTF.

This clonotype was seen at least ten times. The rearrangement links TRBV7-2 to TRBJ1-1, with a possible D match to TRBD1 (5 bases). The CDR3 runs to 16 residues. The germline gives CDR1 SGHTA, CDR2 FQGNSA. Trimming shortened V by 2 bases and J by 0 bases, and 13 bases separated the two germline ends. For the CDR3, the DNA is TGTGCCAGCAGCTTAAATGCCAGACAGATGAACACTGAAGCTTTCTTT. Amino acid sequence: CASSLNARQMNTEAFF. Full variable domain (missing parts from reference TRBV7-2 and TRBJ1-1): GAGVSQSPSNKVTEKGKDVELRCDPISGHTALYWYRQSLGQGLEFLIYFQGNSAPDKSGLPSDRFSAERTGGSVSTLTIQRTQQEDSAVYLCASSLNARQMNTEAFFGQGTRLTVV.

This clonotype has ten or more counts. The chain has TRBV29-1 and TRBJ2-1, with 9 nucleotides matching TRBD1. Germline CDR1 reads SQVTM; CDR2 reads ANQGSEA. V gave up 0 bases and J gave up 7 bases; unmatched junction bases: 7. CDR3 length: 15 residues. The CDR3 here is CSVEDKRGQGNEQFF. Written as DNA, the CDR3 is TGCAGCGTTGAAGATAAGCGAGGACAGGGGAATGAGCAGTTCTTC.

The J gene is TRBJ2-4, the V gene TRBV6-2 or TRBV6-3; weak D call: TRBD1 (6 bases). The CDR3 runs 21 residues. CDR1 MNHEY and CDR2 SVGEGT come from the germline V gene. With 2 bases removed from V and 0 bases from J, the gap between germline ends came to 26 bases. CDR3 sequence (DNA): TGTGCCAGCAGTTACCCAGCCCGGGGACACAGGAGCCCAATAGCCAAAAACATTCAGTACTTC. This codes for CASSYPARGHRSPIAKNIQYF.

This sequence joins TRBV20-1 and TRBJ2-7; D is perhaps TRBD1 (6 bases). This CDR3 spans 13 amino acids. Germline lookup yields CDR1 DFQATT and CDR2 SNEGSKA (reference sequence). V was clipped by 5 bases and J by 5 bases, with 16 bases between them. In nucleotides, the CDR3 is TGCAGTGCTCCGGTCCGGACAGACCACGAGCAGTACTTC. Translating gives CSAPVRTDHEQYF.

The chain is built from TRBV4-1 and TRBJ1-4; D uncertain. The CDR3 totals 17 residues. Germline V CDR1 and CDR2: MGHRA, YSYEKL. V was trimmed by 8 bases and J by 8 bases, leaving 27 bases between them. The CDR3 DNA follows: TGCGCCAGCGGACCTATTGGCCGGGATCGGGGTGGGGAAAAACTGTTTTTT. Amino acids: CASGPIGRDRGGEKLFF.

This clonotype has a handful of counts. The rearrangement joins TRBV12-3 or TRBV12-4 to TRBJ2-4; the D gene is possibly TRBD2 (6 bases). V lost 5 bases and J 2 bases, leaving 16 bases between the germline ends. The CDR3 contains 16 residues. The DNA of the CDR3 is TGTGCCAGCAGTACTTTAGCGGACTTATCCAAAAACATTCAGTACTTC. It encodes CASSTLADLSKNIQYF.